This section outlines one TCR beta chain sequence together with its context. The antigen this receptor binds is unknown. Base qualities are not provided; no much larger clone lies one nucleotide away. Resection was performed in the patients for synchronous oligometastatic disease or for delayed recurrence of a solitary brain metastasis. To avoid including cancers other than NSCLC, any patient with a history of multiple malignancies was excluded. Tumor areas were macrodissected from 5 or 6 deparaffinized roughly 10 um unstained sections, using marked H&E slides as a guide. Every specimen was formalin-fixed and paraffin-embedded (FFPE). Genomic DNA was extracted using the AllPrep DNA/RNA FFPE Kit. Between roughly 2.24 and 4.92 ug genomic DNA was input per sample, with paired samples receiving equal DNA input. TCR beta libraries were constructed in two PCR steps with the immunoSEQ hsTCRbeta Kit, which uses multiplexed V and J gene primers. Pooled libraries with positive and negative controls were sequenced on an Illumina MiSeq using a 100-cycle paired-end protocol. In the original analysis: The immunoSEQ vendor processed the raw data into normalized, annotated TCR beta repertoire reports. Richness was defined as the number of unique clones by nucleotide sequence, and the iChao1 and Efron-Thisted estimators were used to extrapolate total richness. To characterize and compare the paired lesions, the analysis used Pielou's evenness, Simpson's index, the proportional abundance of the top-ten clones, and the Morisita overlap index. Not all clones reach the TCRdb copy of this immuneACCESS table, which keeps in-frame sequences only. Checked studies attribute under half of the gap to unresolved V genes and leave the rest unexplained. The V and J calls and clone size are taken from that table; D and trimming were inferred from the DNA. The sample table lists over 1,500 clones, roughly 89% of them with a count of one. The ten largest account for around 4% of the sample.

The sample comes from a study of T cells in lung cancer brain metastases (dated by TCRdb to 2017 to 2018). At the level of the whole study: Of the 20 patients, about 16 had a history of tobacco use, with a median of roughly 41 pack-years. About 90% of the roughly 20 patients received no interval therapy between primary and metastasis resection. The median interval between acquisition of the primary specimen and acquisition of the brain metastasis specimen was less than 450 days. The study compared TCR beta CDR3 repertoires between fully resected primary non-small cell lung cancers and paired brain metastases. A cohort of 20 patients was included, from whom 40 specimens were contributed, with one primary lung lesion and one brain metastasis obtained from each patient. The median age of the patients at first diagnosis was over 55 years, and the group included about 9 males and 11 females. Primary and metastatic specimens both had an average DNA integrity number of approximately 4, with no significant difference between the two sites.

Broad study findings and their caveats: DNA fragmentation in FFPE samples may have prevented retrieval of the complete infiltrating T cell repertoire. Most clones were specific to a single lesion, and overlap between paired lesions was limited (mean Morisita index approximately 0.2). In brain metastases, the ten most abundant clones accounted for a significantly larger fraction of the repertoire than in primaries, a finding that suggests clonal expansion. It was not possible to control for the effects of preoperative corticosteroids on T cell infiltration in brain metastases. Brain metastases had significantly fewer unique productive clones than paired primaries (median approximately 1,500 versus 4,500).

Per the germline V gene, SGHDN is the CDR1 and FVKESK is the CDR2. Trimming at the junction amounts to 0 bases on V and 8 bases on J, and the germline ends lie 7 bases apart. The CDR3 spans 13 residues, from the cysteine through the phenylalanine. Solely the CDR3 DNA is kept, with 39 bases framed from the first base. This sequence was found in a woman between 45 and 65 years old with non-small cell lung cancer that had spread to the brain. The chain couples TRBV14 to TRBJ1-4; the D gene is unclear. The sequenced material came from tumor tissue from a brain metastasis. The sample's cell subset or site label is to be understood as: paired resected brain metastasis. The CDR3 loop reads CASSQDLREKLFF. Here is the DNA: TGTGCCAGCAGCCAAGACCTCCGCGAAAAACTGTTTTTT.